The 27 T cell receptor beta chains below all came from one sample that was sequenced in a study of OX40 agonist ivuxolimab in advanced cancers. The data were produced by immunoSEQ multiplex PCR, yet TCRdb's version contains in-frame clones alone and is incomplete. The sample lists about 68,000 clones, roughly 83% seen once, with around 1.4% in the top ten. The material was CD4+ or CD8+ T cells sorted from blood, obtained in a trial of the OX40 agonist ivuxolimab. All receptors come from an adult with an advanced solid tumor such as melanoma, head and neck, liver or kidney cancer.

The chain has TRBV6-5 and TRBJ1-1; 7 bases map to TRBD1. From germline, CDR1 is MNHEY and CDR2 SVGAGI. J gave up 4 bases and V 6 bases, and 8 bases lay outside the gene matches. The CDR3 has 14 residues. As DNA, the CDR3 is TGTGCCAGCAGGCGAACAGGGGATAGCACTGAAGCTTTCTTT. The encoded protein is CASRRTGDSTEAFF.

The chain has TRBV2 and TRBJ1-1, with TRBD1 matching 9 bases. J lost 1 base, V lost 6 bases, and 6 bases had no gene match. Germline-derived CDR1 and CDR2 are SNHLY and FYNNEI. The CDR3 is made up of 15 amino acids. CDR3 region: CASSRDRVPNTEAFF. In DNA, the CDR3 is TGTGCCAGCAGCCGGGACAGGGTGCCGAACACTGAAGCTTTCTTT.

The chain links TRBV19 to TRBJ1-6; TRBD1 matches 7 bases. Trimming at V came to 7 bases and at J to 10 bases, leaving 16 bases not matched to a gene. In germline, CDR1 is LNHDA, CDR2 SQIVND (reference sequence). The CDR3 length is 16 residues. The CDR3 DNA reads TGTGCCAGTAACCGGGACAGTAGGGGACCACGCTCACCCCTCCACTTT. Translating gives CASNRDSRGPRSPLHF. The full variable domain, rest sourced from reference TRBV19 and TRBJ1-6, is DGGITQSPKYLFRKEGQNVTLSCEQNLNHDAMYWYRQDPGQGLRLIYYSQIVNDFQKGDIAEGYSVSREKKESFPLTVTSAQKNPTAFYLCASNRDSRGPRSPLHFGNGTRLTVT.

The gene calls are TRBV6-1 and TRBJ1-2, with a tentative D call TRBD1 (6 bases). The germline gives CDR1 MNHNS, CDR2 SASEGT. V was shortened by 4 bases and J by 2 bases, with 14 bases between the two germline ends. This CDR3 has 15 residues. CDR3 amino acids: CASSARGGGNYGYTF. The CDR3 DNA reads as TGTGCCAGCAGTGCCCGGGGGGGCGGGAACTATGGCTACACCTTC.

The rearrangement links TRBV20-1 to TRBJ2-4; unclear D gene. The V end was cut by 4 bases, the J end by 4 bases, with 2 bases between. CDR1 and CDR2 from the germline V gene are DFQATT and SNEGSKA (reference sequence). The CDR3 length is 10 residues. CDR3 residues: CSAIKNIQYF. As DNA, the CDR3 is TGCAGTGCTATTAAAAACATTCAGTACTTC.

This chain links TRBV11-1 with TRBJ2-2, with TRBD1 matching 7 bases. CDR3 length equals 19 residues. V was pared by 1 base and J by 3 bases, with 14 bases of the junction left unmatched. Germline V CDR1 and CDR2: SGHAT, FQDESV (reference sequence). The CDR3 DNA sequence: TGTGCCAGCAGCTTAGTTTACCAGACAGGGATGGAGTACACCGGGGAGCTGTTTTTT. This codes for CASSLVYQTGMEYTGELFF.

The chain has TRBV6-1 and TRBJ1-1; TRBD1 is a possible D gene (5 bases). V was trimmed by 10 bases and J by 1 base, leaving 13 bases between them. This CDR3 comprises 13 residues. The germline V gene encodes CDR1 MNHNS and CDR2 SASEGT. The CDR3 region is CATVSTGNTEAFF. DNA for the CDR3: TGTGCCACCGTTTCAACAGGGAACACTGAAGCTTTCTTT.

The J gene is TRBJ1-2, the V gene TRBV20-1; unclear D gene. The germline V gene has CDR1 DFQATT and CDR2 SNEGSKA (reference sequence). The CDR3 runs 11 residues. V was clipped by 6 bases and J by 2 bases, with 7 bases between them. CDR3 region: CSAEGNYGYTF. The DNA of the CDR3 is TGCAGTGCCGAGGGAAACTATGGCTACACCTTC.

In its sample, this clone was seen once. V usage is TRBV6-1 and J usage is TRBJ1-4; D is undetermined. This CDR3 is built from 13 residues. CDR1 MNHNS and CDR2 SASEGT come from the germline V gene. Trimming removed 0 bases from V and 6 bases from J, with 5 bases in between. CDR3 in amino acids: CASSEALYEKLFF. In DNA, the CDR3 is TGTGCCAGCAGTGAAGCGCTTTATGAAAAACTGTTTTTT.

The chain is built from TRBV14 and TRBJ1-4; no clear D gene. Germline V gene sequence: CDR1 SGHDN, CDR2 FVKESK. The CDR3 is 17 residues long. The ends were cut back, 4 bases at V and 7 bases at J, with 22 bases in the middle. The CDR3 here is CASSPEGRGWRGEKLFF. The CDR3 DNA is TGTGCCAGCAGCCCGGAAGGACGCGGCTGGCGGGGTGAAAAACTGTTTTTT. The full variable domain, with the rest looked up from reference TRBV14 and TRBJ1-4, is EAGVTQFPSHSVIEKGQTVTLRCDPISGHDNLYWYRRVMGKEIKFLLHFVKESKQDESGMPNNRFLAERTGGTYSTLKVQPAELEDSGVYFCASSPEGRGWRGEKLFFGSGTQLSVL.

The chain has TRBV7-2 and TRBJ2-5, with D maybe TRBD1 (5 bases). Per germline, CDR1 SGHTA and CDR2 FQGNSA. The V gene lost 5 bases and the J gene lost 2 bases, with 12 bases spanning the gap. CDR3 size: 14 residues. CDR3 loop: CASSGQGAQETQYF. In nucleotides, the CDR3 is TGTGCCAGCAGCGGTCAGGGTGCTCAAGAGACCCAGTACTTC.

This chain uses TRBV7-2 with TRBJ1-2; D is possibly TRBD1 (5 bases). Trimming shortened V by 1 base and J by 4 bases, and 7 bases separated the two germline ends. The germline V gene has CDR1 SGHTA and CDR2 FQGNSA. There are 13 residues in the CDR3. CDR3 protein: CASSLGGSYGYTF. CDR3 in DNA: TGTGCCAGCAGCTTAGGGGGGTCCTATGGCTACACCTTC.

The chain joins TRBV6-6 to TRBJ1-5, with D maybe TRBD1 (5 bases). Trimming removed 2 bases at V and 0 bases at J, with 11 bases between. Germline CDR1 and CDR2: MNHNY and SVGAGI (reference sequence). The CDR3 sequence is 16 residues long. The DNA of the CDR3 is TGTGCCAGCAGTTACGGGGGAAGAAATAGCAATCAGCCCCAGCATTTT. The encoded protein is CASSYGGRNSNQPQHF.

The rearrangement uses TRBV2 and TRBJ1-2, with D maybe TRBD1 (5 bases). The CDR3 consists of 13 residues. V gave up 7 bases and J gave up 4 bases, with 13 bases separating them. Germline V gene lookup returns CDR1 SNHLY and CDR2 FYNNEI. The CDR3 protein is CASKGMGGYGYTF. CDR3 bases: TGTGCCAGCAAGGGGATGGGGGGCTATGGCTACACCTTC. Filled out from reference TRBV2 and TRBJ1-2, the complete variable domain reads EPEVTQTPSHQVTQMGQEVILRCVPISNHLYFYWYRQILGQKVEFLVSFYNNEISEKSEIFDDQFSVERPDGSNFTLKIRSTKLEDSAMYFCASKGMGGYGYTFGSGTRLTVV.

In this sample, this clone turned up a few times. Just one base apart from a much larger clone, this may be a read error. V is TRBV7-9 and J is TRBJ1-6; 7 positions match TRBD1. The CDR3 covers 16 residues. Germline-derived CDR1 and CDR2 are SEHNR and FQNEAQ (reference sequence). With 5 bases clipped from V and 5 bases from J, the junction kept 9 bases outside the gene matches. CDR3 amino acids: CASSQGGGGDNSPLHF. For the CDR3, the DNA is TGTGCCAGCAGCCAGGGGGGAGGGGGGGATAATTCACCCCTCCACTTT. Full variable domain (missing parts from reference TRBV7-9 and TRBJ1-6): DTGVSQNPRHKITKRGQNVTFRCDPISEHNRLYWYRQTLGQGPEFLTYFQNEAQLEKSRLLSDRFSAERPKGSFSTLEIQRTEQGDSAMYLCASSQGGGGDNSPLHFGNGTRLTVT.

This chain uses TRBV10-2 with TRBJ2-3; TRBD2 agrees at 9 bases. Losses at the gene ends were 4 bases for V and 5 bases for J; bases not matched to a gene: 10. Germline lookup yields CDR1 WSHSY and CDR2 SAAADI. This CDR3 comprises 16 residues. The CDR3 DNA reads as TGCGCCAGCAGTGGCCAGCAAGCGGGGGGCTTAGATACGCAGTATTTT. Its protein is CASSGQQAGGLDTQYF.

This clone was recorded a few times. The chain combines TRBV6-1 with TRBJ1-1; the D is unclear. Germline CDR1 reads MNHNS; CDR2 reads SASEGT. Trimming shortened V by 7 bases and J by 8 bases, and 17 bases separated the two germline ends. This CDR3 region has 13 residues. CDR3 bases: TGTGCCAGCACCGTTCCTCTTCCCTTCGAAGCTTTCTTT. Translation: CASTVPLPFEAFF.

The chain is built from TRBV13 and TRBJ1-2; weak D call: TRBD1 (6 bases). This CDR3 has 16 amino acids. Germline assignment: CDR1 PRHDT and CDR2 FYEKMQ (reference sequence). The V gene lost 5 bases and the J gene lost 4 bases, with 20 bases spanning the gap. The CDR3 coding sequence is TGTGCCAGCAGCCCGGAAGGATACAGGGAGACCTATGGCTACACCTTC. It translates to CASSPEGYRETYGYTF.

CDR3 sequence (DNA): TGTGCCAGCAGTTACGAGGGTAGGGACACCGGGGAGCTGTTTTTT. Amino acids: CASSYEGRDTGELFF. V usage is TRBV6-5 and J usage is TRBJ2-2; perhaps TRBD2 as D (5 bases). V dropped 2 bases and J dropped 3 bases, with 10 bases sitting between them. CDR1 is MNHEY and CDR2 is SVGAGI in the germline V gene. This CDR3 has 15 residues.

This CDR3 reads CASTRGALGTEAFF. CDR3 nucleotides: TGTGCCAGCACTCGGGGGGCCCTCGGGACTGAAGCTTTCTTT. The rearrangement links TRBV6-1 to TRBJ1-1, with a tentative D call TRBD1 (6 bases). Germline V gives CDR1 MNHNS, CDR2 SASEGT. The CDR3 sequence is 14 residues long. Trimming removed 7 bases from V and 5 bases from J, with 17 bases in between.

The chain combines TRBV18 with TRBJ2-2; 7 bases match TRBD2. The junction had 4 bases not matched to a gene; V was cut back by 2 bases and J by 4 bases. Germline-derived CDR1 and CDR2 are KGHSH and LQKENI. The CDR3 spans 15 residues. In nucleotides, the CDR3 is TGTGCCAGCTCACCAGGGGAGGGGACCACCGGGGAGCTGTTTTTT. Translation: CASSPGEGTTGELFF.

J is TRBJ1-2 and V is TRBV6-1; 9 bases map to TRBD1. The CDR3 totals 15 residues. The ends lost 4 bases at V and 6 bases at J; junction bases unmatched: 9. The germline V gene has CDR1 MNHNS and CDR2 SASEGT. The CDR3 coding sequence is TGTGCCAGCAGTGTCCTTCGGACAGGGGAGGATGGCTACACCTTC. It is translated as CASSVLRTGEDGYTF.

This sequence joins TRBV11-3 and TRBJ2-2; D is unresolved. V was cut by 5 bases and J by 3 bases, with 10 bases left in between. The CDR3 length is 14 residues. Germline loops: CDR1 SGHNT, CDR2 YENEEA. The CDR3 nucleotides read TGTGCCAGCAGCGGACCGATCGACACCGGGGAGCTGTTTTTT. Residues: CASSGPIDTGELFF.

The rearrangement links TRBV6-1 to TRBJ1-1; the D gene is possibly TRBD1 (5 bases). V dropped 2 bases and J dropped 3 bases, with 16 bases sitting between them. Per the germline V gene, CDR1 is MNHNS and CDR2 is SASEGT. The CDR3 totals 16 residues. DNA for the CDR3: TGTGCCAGCAGTGAATCCCTGGTGGGGGGGGACACTGAAGCTTTCTTT. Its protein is CASSESLVGGDTEAFF.

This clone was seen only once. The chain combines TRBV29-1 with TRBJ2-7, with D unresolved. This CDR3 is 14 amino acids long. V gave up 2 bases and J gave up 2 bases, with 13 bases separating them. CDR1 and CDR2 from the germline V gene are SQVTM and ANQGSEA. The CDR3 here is CSVEILDGTYEQYF. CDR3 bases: TGCAGCGTTGAAATCCTGGACGGTACCTACGAGCAGTACTTC.

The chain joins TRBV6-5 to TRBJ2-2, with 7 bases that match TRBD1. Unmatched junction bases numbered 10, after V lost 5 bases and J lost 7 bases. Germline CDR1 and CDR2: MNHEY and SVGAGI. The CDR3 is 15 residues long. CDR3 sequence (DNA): TGTGCCAGCAGTGCCCGACAGGGAACGGGCGGGGAGCTGTTTTTT. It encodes CASSARQGTGGELFF.

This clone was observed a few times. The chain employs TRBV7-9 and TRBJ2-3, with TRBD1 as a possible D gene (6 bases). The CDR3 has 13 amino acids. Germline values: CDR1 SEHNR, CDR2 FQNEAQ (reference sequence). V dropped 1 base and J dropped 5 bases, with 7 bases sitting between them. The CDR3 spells CASSLEQGDTQYF. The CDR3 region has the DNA TGTGCCAGCAGCTTAGAACAGGGAGATACGCAGTATTTT.